A selection of T cell receptor beta chains follows, all from one sample in a study of control samples from healthy donors and cancer patients. Produced via immunoSEQ multiplex PCR; TCRdb's table is partial and in-frame only. The repertoire includes around 59,000 clones, about 92% of them detected once, and about 1.5% sits in the top ten. Sequencing input: PBMCs. These receptors were obtained from a man between 40 and 49 years old with colorectal cancer. Each CDR3 is given with its conserved first and last residue. The order of the fields is clone size, V gene, D gene, J gene, CDR3 DNA, CDR3 protein. A D gene is named only where the DNA matches it firmly. Some rows mark clone size as missing; the rest say once, few, many or name a class of expanded clone.

.	TRBV7-6	.	TRBJ2-5	TGTGCCAGCAGCTTACCTTCCAAGGGTGCGGAGGAGACCCAGTACTTC	CASSLPSKGAEETQYF
.	TRBV11-2	TRBD1	TRBJ2-7	TGTGCCAGCAGCTTGTTTGGGACAGCTACCTACGAGCAGTACTTC	CASSLFGTATYEQYF
.	TRBV19	.	TRBJ1-4	TGTGCCAGCCTTGACCCGGGAATGGGTGAAAAACTGTTTTTT	CASLDPGMGEKLFF
.	TRBV5-1	.	TRBJ1-2	TGCGCCAGCAGCACGGGGACTTATGGCTACACCTTC	CASSTGTYGYTF
.	TRBV5-1	TRBD2	TRBJ2-1	TGCGCCAGCAGCTTCGGCGGGGGGTCCTACAATGAGCAGTTCTTC	CASSFGGGSYNEQFF
.	TRBV2	.	TRBJ1-1	TGTGCCAGCAGTCCCCGAGACTTCTCCACTGAAGCTTTCTTT	CASSPRDFSTEAFF
few	TRBV2	.	TRBJ1-5	TGTGCCAGCAGTGAAGATAGGGGAATCAGCCCCCAGCATTTT	CASSEDRGISPQHF
.	TRBV19	.	TRBJ1-6	TGTGCCAGTAGTATAGGGCGAGTATCCTGTAATTCACCCCTCCACTTT	CASSIGRVSCNSPLHF
few	TRBV2	.	TRBJ1-2	TGTGCCAGCAGTCCGGACGGCTATGGCTACACCTTC	CASSPDGYGYTF
.	TRBV29-1	TRBD2	TRBJ2-3	TGCGGTTGGGGACTAGCGAACACAGATACGCAGTATTTT	CGWGLANTDTQYF
few	TRBV7-2	.	TRBJ1-1	TGTGCCAGCAGCGCACGACAGAGCCGAGAAGCTTTCTTT	CASSARQSREAFF
.	TRBV10-1	.	TRBJ2-1	TGCGCCAGCAGTGAGTCGAGGGGGAGCTCCTACAATGAGCAGTTCTTC	CASSESRGSSYNEQFF
.	TRBV4-3	.	TRBJ2-5	TGCGCCAGCAGCCAAGTTTACTCATCGTACCAAGAGACCCAGTACTTC	CASSQVYSSYQETQYF
.	TRBV20-1	TRBD2	TRBJ2-1	TGCAGTGCTAGTGGCTTAGCGGGGGAGATCTCCTACAATGAGCAGTTCTTC	CSASGLAGEISYNEQFF
.	TRBV5-4	TRBD1	TRBJ1-6	TGTGCCAGCAGCTTGGCCGGGACAGGGCAATCACCCCTCCACTTT	CASSLAGTGQSPLHF
.	TRBV4-1	.	TRBJ1-6	TGCGCCAGCAGCCTCCGCGGGCGGGAGTCACATTCACCCCTCCACTTT	CASSLRGRESHSPLHF
.	TRBV30	.	TRBJ1-2	TGTGCCTGGAGTCAGGGCAGGGGCGGAGGCTACACCTTC	CAWSQGRGGGYTF
.	TRBV12-5	TRBD1	TRBJ2-5	TGTGCTAGTGGTTTGACAACAGGGGGTCCAGAGACCCAGTACTTC	CASGLTTGGPETQYF
.	TRBV29-1	.	TRBJ1-2	TGCAGCGTTGAAGCAGGGGTCGGTAACTATGGCTACACCTTC	CSVEAGVGNYGYTF
once	TRBV5-4	TRBD2	TRBJ2-5	TGTGCCAGCAGCGCTGGGACTAGCGGGGGGCCCGTCGCCGGAAAGACCCAGTACTTC	CASSAGTSGGPVAGKTQYF
.	TRBV5-8	.	TRBJ2-3	TGTGCCAGCAGCCCCCCCTGGGGAACGCAGTATTTT	CASSPPWGTQYF
.	TRBV6-1	.	TRBJ1-3	TGTGCCAGCAGTGAATGGGGGCCCGGAAACACCATATATTTT	CASSEWGPGNTIYF